Listed here are 3 T cell receptor beta chains from one sample, sequenced in a study of T cell changes during pregnancy in multiple sclerosis. The protocol was immunoSEQ multiplex PCR, while the TCRdb copy is restricted to in-frame clones and leaves out a portion. This sample has about 15,000 clones, with approximately 88% found just once. The sequences come from CD8+ T cells from peripheral blood mononuclear cells, collected in the third trimester of pregnancy. The receptor set was obtained from a female donor in good health, enrolled as a control in a pregnancy study.

The chain has TRBV7-2 and TRBJ2-3; a possible D gene is TRBD1 (6 bases). The V and J ends lost 6 bases and 2 bases respectively, with 15 bases between them. The CDR3 consists of 15 residues. Germline-derived CDR1 and CDR2 are SGHTA and FQGNSA. The CDR3 bases are TGTGCCAGCAGTAGTGGACAGATCCCCACAGATACGCAGTATTTT. This gives the protein CASSSGQIPTDTQYF.

The chain recombines TRBV10-2 with TRBJ1-1; tentatively, D is TRBD1 (6 bases). CDR1 WSHSY and CDR2 SAAADI come from the germline V gene. V was shortened by 3 bases and J by 2 bases, with 13 bases between the two germline ends. The CDR3 contains 15 residues. DNA of the CDR3: TGCGCCAGCAGTGACCACTGGACAGTCAACACTGAAGCTTTCTTT. Amino acids: CASSDHWTVNTEAFF.

V and J are TRBV29-1 and TRBJ1-1; weak D call: TRBD1 (6 bases). Trimming cost V 4 bases and J 1 base, with 10 bases left between them. Germline CDR1 and CDR2: SQVTM and ANQGSEA. There are 13 residues in the CDR3. CDR3 residues: CSVGGGKNTEAFF. The CDR3 DNA is TGCAGCGTTGGGGGGGGCAAGAACACTGAAGCTTTCTTT.